The subject of this entry is one T cell receptor (beta chain). This entry belongs to a study of patients and donors after allogeneic stem cell transplantation. Trimming shortened V by 5 bases and J by 3 bases, and 17 bases separated the two germline ends. The germline V gene encodes CDR1 SGHVS and CDR2 FNYEAQ. The CDR3 covers 15 residues. TCRdb reprocessed the RT-PCR reads via MiXCR and lists one record per CDR3 protein. The sample holds about 960,000 distinct CDR3 sequences; 18% are singletons and the top ten take around 5.5%. Sequenced input: blood, either unsorted or a sorted T cell fraction (not recorded which). The sequence came from a human donor who was either an allogeneic HSCT recipient or a stem cell or donor lymphocyte infusion donor (not recorded which). It is not recorded whose cells these are; they may come from a transplant donor. The rearrangement uses TRBV7-6 and TRBJ2-7, with D possibly being TRBD2 (6 bases). The CDR3 DNA sequence: TGTGCCAGCAGCCCTCGGGACTCATCGGACTACGAGCAGTACTTC. Amino acid sequence: CASSPRDSSDYEQYF.